The 10 T cell receptor beta chains in this list originate from one sample, sequenced in a study of cytomegalovirus exposure and HLA in healthy donors. The primer mix had 60 Vbeta and 13 Jbeta primers. The protocol was immunoSEQ multiplex PCR, while the TCRdb copy is restricted to in-frame clones and leaves out a portion. The sample lists about 190,000 clones; over 70% were seen once. Specimen: PBMCs. The receptors come from a woman under 40 in good health and CMV-seropositive.

The CDR3 DNA reads as TGTGCCAGCAGGACACTAGCGGGATTCGATGAGCAGTTCTTC. This codes for CASRTLAGFDEQFF. This chain joins TRBV6-5 and TRBJ2-1; 10 bases are a match to TRBD2. Trimming took 6 bases from V and 8 from J; bases not matched to a gene: 7. The CDR3 sequence is 14 residues long. Germline V CDR1 and CDR2: MNHEY, SVGAGI.

This clone turned up a few times. J is TRBJ2-5 and V is TRBV5-6, with 7 bases identical to TRBD2. Looked up from germline, CDR1 is SGHDT and CDR2 is YYEEEE. The CDR3 spans 14 residues. The V and J ends lost 4 bases and 9 bases, in that order; junction bases with no gene match: 12. CDR3 residues: CASSNRRAAGAQYF. The CDR3 DNA follows: TGTGCCAGCAGCAACCGACGGGCCGCGGGGGCCCAGTACTTC.

CDR3: CASIVRGPTGNTEAFF. CDR3 coding DNA: TGTGCCAGCATCGTTAGGGGGCCGACGGGGAACACTGAAGCTTTCTTT. V gene TRBV28 combines with J gene TRBJ1-1, with TRBD1 matching 7 bases. This CDR3 comprises 16 residues. With V trimmed by 7 bases and J by 1 base, 12 bases remained unmatched. In germline, CDR1 is MDHEN, CDR2 SYDVKM.

The chain combines TRBV28 with TRBJ1-5; D possibly corresponds to TRBD1 (5 bases). The CDR3 covers 14 residues. The germline V and J ends were trimmed by 6 bases and 6 bases, with 15 bases remaining between them. Germline V gene lookup returns CDR1 MDHEN and CDR2 SYDVKM. The CDR3 region is CASSSGRSSQPQHF. The CDR3 DNA sequence: TGTGCCAGCAGCTCAGGGAGGAGTTCTCAGCCCCAGCATTTT.

This chain joins TRBV27 and TRBJ1-5; no clear D. CDR3 size: 18 residues. V lost 7 bases, J lost 2 bases, and 24 bases lay in between. CDR1 MNHEY and CDR2 SMNVEV come from the germline V gene (reference sequence). The CDR3 protein is CASTDPAGTTTGNQPQHF. DNA for the CDR3: TGTGCCAGCACGGACCCAGCGGGCACTACGACTGGCAATCAGCCCCAGCATTTT.

Points on this clone: This same CDR3 is encoded by further DNA sequences in the sample. V usage is TRBV11-2 and J usage is TRBJ2-7, with D possibly TRBD2 on 6 matching bases. Germline values: CDR1 SGHAT, CDR2 FQNNGV. The length of the CDR3 is 13 residues. Trimming took 1 base from V and 2 from J, leaving 6 bases between them. The DNA of the CDR3 is TGTGCCAGCAGCTTAGGCGGGACCTACGAGCAGTACTTC. Translation gives CASSLGGTYEQYF.

V is TRBV10-2 and J is TRBJ2-7, with 11 bases identical to TRBD2. Trimming took 8 bases from V and 3 from J; bases not matched to a gene: 3. This CDR3 is 13 amino acids long. Germline values: CDR1 WSHSY, CDR2 SAAADI. CDR3: CASGGTSGYEQYF. Here the CDR3 DNA reads TGCGCCAGCGGGGGGACTAGCGGCTACGAGCAGTACTTC.

This clone was recorded once. V gene TRBV7-2 combines with J gene TRBJ2-5; D may be TRBD2 (6 bases). The V gene lost 5 bases and the J gene lost 4 bases, with 14 bases spanning the gap. The CDR3 extends over 14 amino acids. CDR1 and CDR2 from the germline V gene are SGHTA and FQGNSA. The CDR3 bases are TGTGCCAGCAGCCAAAGGGCGGGACGAGAGACCCAGTACTTC. Translated: CASSQRAGRETQYF.

The V and J genes are TRBV18 and TRBJ2-7; 9 bases map to TRBD2. The junction had 5 bases not matched to a gene; V was cut back by 1 base and J by 7 bases. In germline, CDR1 is KGHSH, CDR2 LQKENI. This CDR3 has 14 amino acids. The CDR3 loop is CASSPRTSEGEQYF. The CDR3 DNA sequence: TGTGCCAGCTCACCACGGACTAGCGAGGGAGAGCAGTACTTC.

The chain links TRBV11-2 to TRBJ1-5; no clear D gene. The length of the CDR3 is 15 residues. Per germline, CDR1 SGHAT and CDR2 FQNNGV. Trimming shortened V by 0 bases and J by 3 bases, and 9 bases separated the two germline ends. CDR3 residues: CASSLDGRFNQPQHF. In DNA form, the CDR3 reads TGTGCCAGCAGCTTAGATGGCAGATTCAATCAGCCCCAGCATTTT.